The 14 T cell receptor beta chains given below trace back to one sample, sequenced in a study of T cells after yellow fever vaccination (dated 2019 in TCRdb). Library preparation employed 5' RACE. For sequencing, an Illumina HiSeq 2500 was employed. TCRdb ran its own pipeline on the public reads, namely fastp trimming at Q25 and MiXCR clone calling, and kept in-frame beta chains. Rows are unified per CDR3 protein, each entry keeping the most common DNA and genes. The sample has roughly 500,000 distinct CDR3 sequences on record, 15% to 20% of them singletons. 13% to 15% of the sample rests with the top ten. The label giving this sample's treatment or condition can be read as: live attenuated yellow fever vaccine strain. This specimen consisted of PBMCs, obtained 15 days after the yellow fever booster vaccination. These receptors originate from a man younger than 40 who received the YFV17D yellow fever vaccine.

The V gene is TRBV6-1, the J gene TRBJ2-1, with TRBD2 identical over 14 bases. Germline V gives CDR1 MNHNS, CDR2 SASEGT. This CDR3 is built from 17 residues. The ends lost 6 bases at V and 2 bases at J; junction bases unmatched: 6. CDR3 nucleotide sequence: TGTGCCAGCAGCCGCGGACTAGCGGGAGGTGCCTACAATGAGCAGTTCTTC. Its translation: CASSRGLAGGAYNEQFF.

The V and J genes are TRBV6-1 and TRBJ2-7; TRBD1 agrees at 7 bases. Germline V gene data show CDR1 as MNHNS and CDR2 as SASEGT. CDR3 length: 14 residues. V shed 6 bases and J 3 bases; nucleotides not matched to a gene: 8. This CDR3 is CASSLQGEYYEQYF. The CDR3 bases are TGTGCCAGCAGCCTTCAGGGGGAGTACTACGAGCAGTACTTC.

Many counts were recorded for this clonotype. The rearrangement uses TRBV18 and TRBJ2-2; weak D call: TRBD2 (5 bases). V was cut by 3 bases and J by 0 bases, with 8 bases left in between. Germline V gives CDR1 KGHSH, CDR2 LQKENI. This CDR3 spans 15 amino acids. CDR3 DNA: TGTGCCAGCTCACCGAGCGGTTCGAACACCGGGGAGCTGTTTTTT. Residues: CASSPSGSNTGELFF.

This clonotype was counted between two and nine times. The chain employs TRBV19 and TRBJ2-2; D unclear. This CDR3 spans 12 amino acids. V shed 8 bases and J shed 4 bases, with 8 bases lying between them. The germline gives CDR1 LNHDA, CDR2 SQIVND (reference sequence). CDR3 nucleotides: TGTGCCAGTCGTCGGCCCACCGGGGAGCTGTTTTTT. Encoded protein: CASRRPTGELFF.

This clonotype was seen more than once but under ten times. This rearrangement joins TRBV10-3 to TRBJ2-1; D is tentatively TRBD1 or TRBD2 (5 bases each). Germline V gene lookup returns CDR1 ENHRY and CDR2 SYGVKD. Trimming stripped 7 bases from V and 9 bases from J, with 19 bases between. This CDR3 has 14 residues. The CDR3 DNA reads TGTGCCATCACCCCGGGACGTGGGGAGTCTGAGCAGTTCTTC. It is translated as CAITPGRGESEQFF.

This clonotype has a handful of counts. This chain joins TRBV5-6 and TRBJ2-5; 7 nucleotides agree with TRBD2. Trimming at V came to 3 bases and at J to 4 bases, leaving 6 bases not matched to a gene. The CDR3 covers 14 residues. The germline CDR1 and CDR2 sequences are SGHDT and YYEEEE. The CDR3 nucleotides are TGTGCCAGCAGCTCGCCTCCTAGCGGAGAGACCCAGTACTTC. Encoded protein: CASSSPPSGETQYF.

Only a few counts were recorded for this clonotype. This rearrangement joins TRBV7-6 to TRBJ2-1, with a tentative D call TRBD2 (6 bases). With 0 bases removed from V and 6 bases from J, the gap between germline ends came to 15 bases. This CDR3 contains 16 residues. CDR1 and CDR2 from the germline V gene are SGHVS and FNYEAQ. The CDR3: CASSLASGVVTNEQFF. CDR3 nucleotides: TGTGCCAGCAGCTTAGCGTCGGGAGTCGTTACCAATGAGCAGTTCTTC. Full variable domain (outside the CDR3, taken from reference TRBV7-6 and TRBJ2-1): GAGVSQSPRYKVTKRGQDVALRCDPISGHVSLYWYRQALGQGPEFLTYFNYEAQQDKSGLPNDRFSAERPEGSISTLTIQRTEQRDSAMYRCASSLASGVVTNEQFFGPGTRLTVL.

This clonotype was recorded a few times. The chain employs TRBV7-9 and TRBJ1-2; D is unclear. V lost 2 bases, J lost 3 bases, and 13 bases lay in between. Germline V CDR1 and CDR2: SEHNR, FQNEAQ (reference sequence). CDR3 size: 15 residues. CDR3 sequence reads: CASSLRSPEDYGYTF. The CDR3, as DNA: TGTGCCAGCAGCTTACGATCCCCTGAGGACTATGGCTACACCTTC.

The chain combines TRBV5-4 with TRBJ2-7, with 7 bases lining up with TRBD1. The V gene's germline CDR1 is SGHNT and CDR2 YYREEE (reference sequence). With 0 bases clipped from V and 5 bases from J, the junction kept 2 bases outside the gene matches. The CDR3 loop spans 13 amino acids. The DNA of the CDR3 is TGTGCCAGCAGCTTGGCCGGGACAGACGAGCAGTACTTC. Its translation: CASSLAGTDEQYF.

The genes are TRBV7-8 and TRBJ2-7, with a weak D call TRBD1 (5 bases). Trimming shortened V by 3 bases and J by 7 bases, and 16 bases separated the two germline ends. The CDR3 runs to 14 residues. The germline V gene encodes CDR1 SGHVS and CDR2 FQNEAQ. The CDR3 loop reads CASSFSREGWEQYF. CDR3 nucleotide sequence: TGTGCCAGCAGCTTTTCCAGGGAAGGATGGGAGCAGTACTTC.

At least ten counts were recorded for this clonotype. The chain is built from TRBV7-9 and TRBJ2-2; D perhaps matches TRBD2 (6 bases). The V gene lost 4 bases and the J gene lost 3 bases, with 12 bases spanning the gap. The CDR3 runs to 15 residues. Germline assignment: CDR1 SEHNR and CDR2 FQNEAQ (reference sequence). The CDR3 DNA reads TGTGCCAGCAGCTCAGCGGGTCTCGACACCGGGGAGCTGTTTTTT. Protein sequence: CASSSAGLDTGELFF. The entire variable domain, with the rest obtained from reference TRBV7-9 and TRBJ2-2, is as follows: DTGVSQNPRHKITKRGQNVTFRCDPISEHNRLYWYRQTLGQGPEFLTYFQNEAQLEKSRLLSDRFSAERPKGSFSTLEIQRTEQGDSAMYLCASSSAGLDTGELFFGEGSRLTVL.

This clonotype was observed a few times. This chain links TRBV5-1 with TRBJ1-2; D is unclear. V was clipped by 0 bases and J by 8 bases, with 17 bases between them. This CDR3 is 15 amino acids long. Germline CDR1 and CDR2: SGHRS and YFSETQ. The CDR3 DNA is TGCGCCAGCAGCTTGGAAGGGCTACGCCTGGAGGGCTACACCTTC. It specifies CASSLEGLRLEGYTF.

V and J are TRBV28 and TRBJ2-7; tentative D call: TRBD1 (5 bases). The CDR3 is 13 residues long. Deletions cut 7 bases from V and 0 bases from J, with 10 bases between. The germline gives CDR1 MDHEN, CDR2 SYDVKM. The CDR3 coding sequence is TGTGCCAGCAAAGGGGTCGGCTCCTACGAGCAGTACTTC. Protein sequence: CASKGVGSYEQYF.

The chain combines TRBV6-5 with TRBJ1-2, with 10 bases lining up with TRBD1. Trimming cost V 5 bases and J 3 bases; bases outside gene matches: 6. Germline V CDR1 and CDR2: MNHEY, SVGAGI. The CDR3 has 15 residues. CDR3: CASSHDRGLDYGYTF. Here the CDR3 DNA reads TGTGCCAGCAGTCACGACAGGGGGCTTGACTATGGCTACACCTTC.